This TCR beta chain came from a study of Ad26.COV2.S vaccination and SARS-CoV-2 variants. Sequencing used immunoSEQ multiplex PCR; TCRdb keeps in-frame clones, though not all of them. In the table there are about 350,000 clones, 70% to 90% of which are singletons. Treatment given: 19 received Ad26.COV2.S at low or high dose, single or two shots; a few received placebo; per-sample allocation not given. Day 63 following the first vaccine or placebo injection was when the samples were taken. Study outcomes and limitations: Non-spike TCR breadth was similar in vaccine and placebo recipients.

Germline V gene lookup returns CDR1 KGHDR and CDR2 SFDVKD. CDR3 length: 14 residues. V gave up 7 bases and J gave up 2 bases, with 13 bases separating them. A word on this clone: Its antigen is unknown.

This TCR was sampled from a person aged 18-65 years who received the Ad26.COV2.S COVID-19 vaccine or a placebo. Source: peripheral blood, taken in a trial of Ad26.COV2.S vaccine versus placebo. V gene TRBV24-1 combines with J gene TRBJ1-1; D is unresolved. The CDR3 sequence is CATREGPHNTEAFF. The CDR3, as DNA: TGTGCCACCAGAGAAGGGCCTCATAACACTGAAGCTTTCTTT.